A single sample is the source of the 24 T cell receptor beta chains below, sequenced in a study of blood T cells in healthy people across ages. With a J-beta primer mix and a sample-barcoded 5' primer, a second PCR ran 7 to 11 cycles. TCRdb fed the 5' RACE reads into MiXCR, producing one record per CDR3 protein. The profile shows some 900,000 distinct CDR3 sequences, roughly 52% of them singletons. Input material: blood. Receptor source: a man younger than 45 in good health.

The CDR3 DNA is TGCAGTGCTCACGAACCTGGGACTAGCGGGGGGCCTGAGCAGTTCTTC. Its protein product is CSAHEPGTSGGPEQFF. V is TRBV20-1 and J is TRBJ2-1; 15 bases are a match to TRBD2. V trimming: 5 bases; J trimming: 9 bases; junction bases outside the gene matches: 11. CDR3 length: 16 residues. Germline V gene data show CDR1 as DFQATT and CDR2 as SNEGSKA (reference sequence).

The V and J genes are TRBV15 and TRBJ1-2; the match to TRBD1 covers 9 bases. After removal of 5 bases from V and 8 bases from J, the junction contained 9 bases not matched to a gene. This CDR3 spans 14 amino acids. Germline CDR1 reads LNHNV; CDR2 reads YYDKDF (reference sequence). In DNA, the CDR3 is TGTGCCACCAGCTCTGGGACAGGGACGTTAGGCTACACCTTC. Amino acid sequence: CATSSGTGTLGYTF.

The chain has TRBV30 and TRBJ2-5, with a possible D match to TRBD2 (5 bases). Germline values: CDR1 GTSNPN, CDR2 SVGIG (reference sequence). The length of the CDR3 is 15 residues. The germline V and J ends were trimmed by 0 bases and 0 bases, with 11 bases remaining between them. DNA for the CDR3: TGTGCCTGGAGTGTAGTGACGGACTACCAAGAGACCCAGTACTTC. It translates to CAWSVVTDYQETQYF.

The chain uses TRBV9 and TRBJ2-1; D might be TRBD1 (6 bases). Germline V gene lookup returns CDR1 SGDLS and CDR2 YYNGEE. The CDR3 loop spans 14 amino acids. The V end lost 0 bases, the J end lost 8 bases, and 12 bases lay between the germline ends. CDR3 sequence: CASSVDRAVDEQFF. CDR3 DNA sequence: TGTGCCAGCAGCGTAGACAGGGCTGTGGATGAGCAGTTCTTC.

This chain joins TRBV28 and TRBJ2-1; TRBD2 matches 9 bases. The CDR3 is 17 amino acids. V dropped 4 bases and J dropped 1; count of bases not matched to a gene: 8. Germline CDR1 reads MDHEN; CDR2 reads SYDVKM. DNA of the CDR3: TGTGCCAGCAGTTCAAAGATAGCGGGGGAGTCCTACAATGAGCAGTTCTTC. It yields the protein CASSSKIAGESYNEQFF.

This clonotype was counted a few times. The chain recombines TRBV20-1 with TRBJ2-3; TRBD1 aligns across 7 bases. The ends lost 2 bases at V and 3 bases at J; junction bases unmatched: 11. CDR1 and CDR2 (germline): DFQATT, SNEGSKA (reference sequence). The CDR3 loop spans 16 amino acids. CDR3 protein: CSARSLTGLETDTQYF. In DNA form, the CDR3 reads TGCAGTGCTAGATCGTTGACAGGGCTAGAGACAGATACGCAGTATTTT.

The genes are TRBV10-3 and TRBJ2-3, with D possibly being TRBD1 or TRBD2 (5 bases each). This CDR3 has 13 amino acids. Trimming removed 2 bases at V and 6 bases at J, with 9 bases between. Germline V gene sequence: CDR1 ENHRY, CDR2 SYGVKD. The CDR3 is CAISERDRDTQYF. CDR3 coding DNA: TGTGCCATCAGTGAGCGGGACCGGGATACGCAGTATTTT.

This clonotype turned up a few times. The DNA for the CDR3 is TGCGCCAGCAGCAACTATGGGGGGCGAACCACTAACTATGGCTACACCTTC. Encoded protein: CASSNYGGRTTNYGYTF. The chain joins TRBV4-1 to TRBJ1-2; tentatively, D is TRBD1 (6 bases). CDR1 is MGHRA, CDR2 YSYEKL, per germline. The CDR3 is made up of 17 amino acids. Trimming cost V 5 bases and J 0 bases, with 19 bases left between them.

CDR3 sequence reads: CSARDPSVWEQYF. The CDR3 nucleotides are TGCAGTGCTAGAGATCCGTCGGTTTGGGAGCAGTACTTC. The chain couples TRBV20-1 to TRBJ2-7; D is undetermined. In germline, CDR1 is DFQATT, CDR2 SNEGSKA (reference sequence). V was pared by 0 bases and J by 7 bases, with 13 bases between. CDR3 length: 13 amino acids.

This clonotype has just a few counts. The chain carries TRBV29-1 and TRBJ1-2; TRBD1 matches 9 bases. The CDR3 is 14 amino acids. The germline V gene encodes CDR1 SQVTM and CDR2 ANQGSEA. J lost 6 bases, V lost 0 bases, and 5 bases had no gene match. The chain's CDR3 is CSVEDLGTGNGYTF. The CDR3 region has the DNA TGCAGCGTTGAAGATCTAGGGACAGGGAATGGCTACACCTTC.

The chain recombines TRBV19 with TRBJ2-5; D may correspond to TRBD1 or TRBD2 (5 bases each). Germline CDR1 and CDR2: LNHDA and SQIVND (reference sequence). V lost 4 bases and J 5 bases, leaving 11 bases between the germline ends. This CDR3 is 13 amino acids long. The CDR3 loop is CASSTGPDETQYF. For the CDR3, the DNA is TGTGCCAGTAGTACGGGACCGGATGAGACCCAGTACTTC.

This chain connects TRBV5-1 to TRBJ1-5; tentative D call: TRBD1 (5 bases). V dropped 4 bases and J dropped 2 bases, with 16 bases sitting between them. The CDR3 runs to 16 residues. Germline V CDR1 and CDR2: SGHRS, YFSETQ. The CDR3 coding sequence is TGCGCCAGCAGCCCAGCAATTTGGGACGGCAATCAGCCCCAGCATTTT. It encodes CASSPAIWDGNQPQHF.

The J gene is TRBJ2-5, the V gene TRBV20-1; the D gene is possibly TRBD2 (6 bases). CDR1 is DFQATT, CDR2 SNEGSKA, per germline (reference sequence). V was shortened by 0 bases and J by 2 bases, with 13 bases between the two germline ends. This CDR3 region has 15 residues. The CDR3 coding sequence is TGCAGTGCTAGAGATGGCCGGGGGAGGCAAGAGACCCAGTACTTC. Its protein product is CSARDGRGRQETQYF.

This clonotype was detected only a few times. The chain combines TRBV2 with TRBJ1-2; D may be TRBD1 (5 bases). Germline CDR1 is SNHLY and CDR2 is FYNNEI. The CDR3 is 14 amino acids. Trimming removed 6 bases from V and 10 bases from J, with 21 bases in between. The CDR3 DNA is TGTGCCAGCAGCGGGACTTTGCAAAGAAGTGTCTACACCTTC. Translating gives CASSGTLQRSVYTF.

V and J are TRBV13 and TRBJ2-1; 11 positions match TRBD1. This CDR3 comprises 15 residues. J lost 8 bases, V lost 6 bases, and 9 bases had no gene match. Per the germline V gene, CDR1 is PRHDT and CDR2 is FYEKMQ (reference sequence). The CDR3, as DNA: TGTGCCAGCAGACAGGGACAGGGGGGCAATTATGAGCAGTTCTTC. It codes for CASRQGQGGNYEQFF.

This clonotype has just a few counts. The V gene is TRBV28, the J gene TRBJ2-7; 9 bases fit TRBD1. The J call may be mistaken, given a closer DNA end match to TRBJ2-5. The CDR3 loop spans 14 amino acids. Germline V lookup: CDR1 MDHEN, CDR2 SYDVKM. CDR3 loop: CASSLGTGYETQYF. The DNA of the CDR3 is TGTGCCAGCAGTTTGGGGACAGGGTACGAGACCCAGTACTTC.

The rearrangement links TRBV10-3 to TRBJ2-1, with 8 bases matching TRBD2. The germline CDR1 and CDR2 sequences are ENHRY and SYGVKD. The CDR3 totals 14 residues. The junction had 7 bases not matched to a gene; V was cut back by 7 bases and J by 5 bases. DNA of the CDR3: TGTGCCATCAACAAGCGGGAGAACCACAATGAGCAGTTCTTC. As protein: CAINKRENHNEQFF.

To note about this clonotype: A junction end diverges from the germline sequence, so it may reflect a read error. The rearrangement links TRBV24-1 to TRBJ2-1; D is possibly TRBD1 (6 bases). This CDR3 is 11 amino acids long. Germline V gene sequence: CDR1 KGHDR, CDR2 SFDVKD. The CDR3 DNA is TGTGCCACCAGTTGGGACAAGGAGCAGTTCTTC. The encoded protein is CATSWDKEQFF.

The sample holds many counts of this clonotype. The V and J genes are TRBV10-3 and TRBJ2-5, with 8 nucleotides matching TRBD2. The CDR3 extends over 13 amino acids. CDR1 and CDR2 from the germline V gene are ENHRY and SYGVKD. The V and J ends lost 6 bases and 9 bases, in that order; junction bases with no gene match: 9. The CDR3 nucleotides are TGTGCCATCAGCCAGGGGAGCGGGGGACCCCAGTACTTC. Translating gives CAISQGSGGPQYF.

V is TRBV4-1 and J is TRBJ1-1; unclear D gene. The CDR3 covers 14 residues. Deletions cut 0 bases from V and 6 bases from J, with 11 bases between. CDR1 is MGHRA, CDR2 YSYEKL, per germline. CDR3 nucleotide sequence: TGCGCCAGCAGCCAAGACCCCTGGGAGGCTGAAGCTTTCTTT. Residues: CASSQDPWEAEAFF.

The gene calls are TRBV18 and TRBJ1-6; TRBD1 is a possible D gene (6 bases). Trimming shortened V by 8 bases and J by 0 bases, and 11 bases separated the two germline ends. Germline CDR1 is KGHSH and CDR2 is LQKENI. The CDR3 spans 15 residues. This CDR3 reads CASVTGSSYNSPLHF. DNA for the CDR3: TGTGCCAGCGTGACAGGCTCCTCCTATAATTCACCCCTCCACTTT.

The chain uses TRBV6-2 or TRBV6-3 and TRBJ2-3; a weak D match, TRBD2 (6 bases). Trimming pared 8 bases from V and 7 bases from J, leaving 7 bases between. The germline V gene has CDR1 MNHEY and CDR2 SVGEGT. CDR3 length: 10 residues. The CDR3 sequence is CASGRHTQYF. In DNA form, the CDR3 reads TGTGCCAGCGGGAGGCATACGCAGTATTTT.

A few counts support this clonotype. This chain joins TRBV27 and TRBJ2-1; tentatively, D is TRBD2 (5 bases). Between the trimmed V and J ends, which lost 5 bases and 4 bases, there was a span of 12 bases. The V gene's germline CDR1 is MNHEY and CDR2 SMNVEV (reference sequence). The length of the CDR3 is 14 residues. The CDR3 DNA follows: TGTGCCAGCAGTCCGCTAGCCCAATACAATGAGCAGTTCTTC. Translation gives CASSPLAQYNEQFF.

The V call is TRBV7-9, the J call TRBJ1-2; possibly TRBD1 for D (6 bases). Germline V gene data show CDR1 as SEHNR and CDR2 as FQNEAQ (reference sequence). V was cut by 4 bases and J by 4 bases, with 13 bases left in between. The CDR3 spans 14 residues. The CDR3 here is CASSSTGYSYGYTF. As DNA, the CDR3 is TGTGCCAGCAGCTCAACAGGGTACTCCTATGGCTACACCTTC.